Listed here are 14 T cell receptor beta chains from one sample, sequenced in a study of response to subunit inactivated influenza vaccine. TCRdb re-called the RT-PCR reads through MiXCR, storing one row per CDR3 protein. Of about 830,000 distinct CDR3 sequences listed, less than 20% were seen once; the top ten hold roughly a tenth. Sequenced material: PBMCs from blood, taken 5 days after vaccination. The receptor set was obtained from a man aged 45 to 65 who received an inactivated influenza vaccine.

The chain employs TRBV7-2 and TRBJ2-7; 7 bases align to TRBD1. Germline CDR1 is SGHTA and CDR2 is FQGNSA. The CDR3 consists of 16 residues. V trimming: 3 bases; J trimming: 2 bases; junction bases outside the gene matches: 10. CDR3 nucleotides: TGTGCCAGCAGCTTGGGCAGACAGGGTGACCCCTACGAGCAGTACTTC. Encoded protein: CASSLGRQGDPYEQYF. Full variable domain (rest looked up from reference TRBV7-2 and TRBJ2-7): GAGVSQSPSNKVTEKGKDVELRCDPISGHTALYWYRQSLGQGLEFLIYFQGNSAPDKSGLPSDRFSAERTGGSVSTLTIQRTQQEDSAVYLCASSLGRQGDPYEQYFGPGTRLTVT.

The chain links TRBV4-1 to TRBJ2-1; 11 bases line up with TRBD2. Germline loops: CDR1 MGHRA, CDR2 YSYEKL. Trimming at V came to 0 bases and at J to 5 bases, leaving 6 bases not matched to a gene. The CDR3 loop spans 17 amino acids. CDR3 nucleotide sequence: TGCGCCAGCAGCCAAGATCCTGCTAGCGGGGGGAACAATGAGCAGTTCTTC. Amino acid sequence: CASSQDPASGGNNEQFF.

V usage is TRBV12-3 or TRBV12-4 and J usage is TRBJ1-5; 7 positions match TRBD1. The CDR3 is 14 residues long. The V segment lost 6 bases and the J segment 5 bases; nucleotides outside the gene matches: 7. The CDR3 DNA reads TGTGCCAGCAGCCGGGACAGCGGCTATCAGCCCCAGCATTTT. Its translation: CASSRDSGYQPQHF.

The genes are TRBV6-1 and TRBJ2-5, with no clear D. Germline-derived CDR1 and CDR2 are MNHNS and SASEGT. This CDR3 has 14 residues. Trimming took 10 bases from V and 7 from J, leaving 22 bases between them. The DNA of the CDR3 is TGTGCCACACGGTCAACCTCATTTCGTGGGACCCAGTACTTC. This gives the protein CATRSTSFRGTQYF.

This clonotype was seen more than once but under ten times. The chain combines TRBV15 with TRBJ1-5; 10 nucleotides agree with TRBD1. Germline V gene sequence: CDR1 LNHNV, CDR2 YYDKDF (reference sequence). After removal of 4 bases from V and 4 bases from J, the junction contained 4 bases not matched to a gene. This CDR3 region has 15 residues. CDR3 protein: CATSNRQGANQPQHF. CDR3 nucleotide sequence: TGTGCCACCAGCAACCGACAGGGGGCGAATCAGCCCCAGCATTTT. Full variable domain (missing parts from reference TRBV15 and TRBJ1-5): DAMVIQNPRYQVTQFGKPVTLSCSQTLNHNVMYWYQQKSSQAPKLLFHYYDKDFNNEADTPDNFQSRRPNTSFCFLDIRSPGLGDTAMYLCATSNRQGANQPQHFGDGTRLSIL.

This chain joins TRBV6-5 and TRBJ2-2, with a weak D call TRBD2 (6 bases). The CDR3 spans 17 residues. Trimming stripped 4 bases from V and 7 bases from J, with 22 bases between. From germline, CDR1 is MNHEY and CDR2 SVGAGI. The CDR3 is CASSFDNPGVSGGELFF. CDR3 coding DNA: TGTGCCAGCAGTTTCGATAATCCGGGAGTTTCGGGCGGGGAGCTGTTTTTT.

The chain has TRBV4-3 and TRBJ2-6; D gene uncertain. The CDR3 length is 16 residues. The V gene lost 6 bases and the J gene lost 0 bases, with 12 bases spanning the gap. Germline V lookup: CDR1 LGHNA, CDR2 YSLEER. The CDR3 region has the DNA TGCGCCAGCAGTCATTCACGGAGCTCTGGGGCCAACGTCCTGACTTTC. The encoded protein is CASSHSRSSGANVLTF.

This chain uses TRBV20-1 with TRBJ1-2; no definite D call. The CDR3 is 13 residues long. Germline loops: CDR1 DFQATT, CDR2 SNEGSKA (reference sequence). V lost 0 bases and J lost 5, with 10 bases in between. CDR3 amino acids: CSARDATVYGYTF. DNA of the CDR3: TGCAGTGCTAGAGATGCGACTGTATATGGCTACACCTTC.

This chain links TRBV28 with TRBJ1-1; D gene ambiguous. Germline V gene lookup returns CDR1 MDHEN and CDR2 SYDVKM. V lost 6 bases to trimming and J lost 0 bases, with 11 bases between them. The CDR3 is 14 residues long. The CDR3 here is CASRKTYMNTEAFF. CDR3 sequence (DNA): TGTGCCAGCAGAAAGACGTATATGAACACTGAAGCTTTCTTT.

The table lists this clonotype with a few counts. J is TRBJ1-1 and V is TRBV15; TRBD1 aligns across 8 bases. This CDR3 spans 14 amino acids. Germline CDR1 reads LNHNV; CDR2 reads YYDKDF (reference sequence). V trimming: 4 bases; J trimming: 5 bases; junction bases outside the gene matches: 6. The CDR3 DNA sequence: TGTGCCACCAGCAAGAACAGGGGGGGTACTGAAGCTTTCTTT. Protein sequence: CATSKNRGGTEAFF. Full variable domain (outside the CDR3, taken from reference TRBV15 and TRBJ1-1): DAMVIQNPRYQVTQFGKPVTLSCSQTLNHNVMYWYQQKSSQAPKLLFHYYDKDFNNEADTPDNFQSRRPNTSFCFLDIRSPGLGDTAMYLCATSKNRGGTEAFFGQGTRLTVV.

There are a few counts of this clonotype. The chain couples TRBV5-6 to TRBJ1-4, with a possible D match to TRBD1 (5 bases). V was pared by 4 bases and J by 2 bases, with 12 bases between. This CDR3 is built from 15 residues. Germline values: CDR1 SGHDT, CDR2 YYEEEE. Here the CDR3 DNA reads TGTGCCAGCAGCCGGGGACCTGGTACTAATGAAAAACTGTTTTTT. Amino acids: CASSRGPGTNEKLFF.

The chain carries TRBV7-9 and TRBJ2-7, with 12 bases that match TRBD2. CDR3 length: 14 residues. Trimming cost V 5 bases and J 5 bases; bases outside gene matches: 4. Germline CDR1 and CDR2: SEHNR and FQNEAQ (reference sequence). CDR3 nucleotides: TGTGCCAGCAGCGGGACTAGCGGGTACCACGAGCAGTACTTC. As protein: CASSGTSGYHEQYF. The complete variable domain, with remaining parts taken from reference TRBV7-9 and TRBJ2-7, reads DTGVSQNPRHKITKRGQNVTFRCDPISEHNRLYWYRQTLGQGPEFLTYFQNEAQLEKSRLLSDRFSAERPKGSFSTLEIQRTEQGDSAMYLCASSGTSGYHEQYFGPGTRLTVT.

The sample holds a few counts of this clonotype. The chain has TRBV6-5 and TRBJ1-2; TRBD1 matches 10 bases. The V gene end was trimmed by 6 bases and the J gene end by 1 base; junction bases not matched to a gene: 8. CDR3 length: 16 amino acids. Germline CDR1 is MNHEY and CDR2 is SVGAGI. The CDR3 DNA follows: TGTGCCAGCAGCTATAGGACAGGGGGGTTTAACTATGGCTACACCTTC. Translating it yields CASSYRTGGFNYGYTF.

This clonotype occurred a few times. The CDR3 loop is CASIGTGGNTIYF. CDR3 coding DNA: TGTGCCAGCATCGGAACAGGAGGAAACACCATATATTTT. The V and J genes are TRBV6-6 and TRBJ1-3; TRBD1 might be the D (5 bases). Germline CDR1 MNHNY, CDR2 SVGAGI (reference sequence). This CDR3 comprises 13 residues. V gave up 7 bases and J gave up 4 bases, with 11 bases separating them.